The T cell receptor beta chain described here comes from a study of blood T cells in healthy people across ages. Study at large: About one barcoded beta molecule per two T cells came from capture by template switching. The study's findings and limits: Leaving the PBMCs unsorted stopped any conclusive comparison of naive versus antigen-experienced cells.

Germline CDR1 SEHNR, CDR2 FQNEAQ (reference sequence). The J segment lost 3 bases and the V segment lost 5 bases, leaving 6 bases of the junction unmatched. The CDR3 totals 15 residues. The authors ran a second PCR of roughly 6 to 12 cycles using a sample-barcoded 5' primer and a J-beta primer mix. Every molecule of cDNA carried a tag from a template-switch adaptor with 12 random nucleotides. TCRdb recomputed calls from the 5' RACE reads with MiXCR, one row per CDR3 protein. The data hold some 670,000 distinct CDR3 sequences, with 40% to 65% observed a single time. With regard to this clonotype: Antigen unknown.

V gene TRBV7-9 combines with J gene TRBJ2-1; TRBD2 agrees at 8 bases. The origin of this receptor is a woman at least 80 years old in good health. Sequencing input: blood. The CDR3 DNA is TGTGCCAGCAGCCCCGGGGGGGGCATCTACAATGAGCAGTTCTTC. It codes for CASSPGGGIYNEQFF.